This paragraph covers one T cell receptor (beta chain) sequence. The length of the CDR3 is 15 residues. Germline values: CDR1 SGDLS, CDR2 YYNGEE. V lost 0 bases and J lost 0, with 9 bases in between. Generated by immunoSEQ multiplex PCR, the TCRdb table keeps only in-frame clones and is missing some. The repertoire has more than 75,000 clones, about four fifths of them found once; the top ten carry about 36%. The data stem from a study of control samples from healthy donors and cancer patients. The chain combines TRBV9 with TRBJ1-2; the D is unclear. The clonotype originates from a man between 65 and 79 years old with lung cancer. What was sequenced was PBMCs. The CDR3 DNA reads as TGTGCCAGCAGCGTAGCAAGTTCCGCTAACTATGGCTACACCTTC. Amino acids: CASSVASSANYGYTF. Filled out from reference TRBV9 and TRBJ1-2, the complete variable domain reads DSGVTQTPKHLITATGQRVTLRCSPRSGDLSVYWYQQSLDQGLQFLIQYYNGEERAKGNILERFSAQQFPDLHSELNLSSLELGDSALYFCASSVASSANYGYTFGSGTRLTVV.